Included here is one T cell receptor (beta chain) sequence, with context. TCRB transcripts that were expressed got sequenced, as all of the isolated RNA had been reverse transcribed. Using immunoSEQ multiplex PCR, the repertoire was profiled, and TCRdb retains in-frame clones only, with some absent. The repertoire includes 350,000 to 400,000 clones, about 14% of them detected once, and about 0.018% sits in the top ten. The sample originates from a study of beta chain features in type 1 diabetes. The germline CDR1 and CDR2 sequences are KGHSH and LQKENI. The CDR3 extends over 14 amino acids. After removal of 3 bases from V and 6 bases from J, the junction contained 5 bases not matched to a gene.

This rearrangement joins TRBV18 to TRBJ2-7; 10 nucleotides agree with TRBD1. The sequencing input was naive CD4+ T cells from blood. This clonotype was obtained from a woman aged 18-35 years in good health. CDR3 DNA: TGTGCCAGCTCACCCCTCGGACAGGGGGTCGAGCAGTACTTC. Translating it yields CASSPLGQGVEQYF.